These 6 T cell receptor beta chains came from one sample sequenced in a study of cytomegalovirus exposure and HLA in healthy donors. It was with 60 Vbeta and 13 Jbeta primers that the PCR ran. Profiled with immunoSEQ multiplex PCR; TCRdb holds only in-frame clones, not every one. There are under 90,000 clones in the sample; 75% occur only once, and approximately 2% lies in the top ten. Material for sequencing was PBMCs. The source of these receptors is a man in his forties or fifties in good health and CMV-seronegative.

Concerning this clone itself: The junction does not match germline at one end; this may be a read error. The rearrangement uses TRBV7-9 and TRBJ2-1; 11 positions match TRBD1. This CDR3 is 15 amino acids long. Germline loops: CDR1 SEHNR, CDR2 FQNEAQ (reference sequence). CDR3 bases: TGTTCCAGCAGCTGGGGACAGGGGGCCTACAATGAGCAGTTCTTC. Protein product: CSSSWGQGAYNEQFF.

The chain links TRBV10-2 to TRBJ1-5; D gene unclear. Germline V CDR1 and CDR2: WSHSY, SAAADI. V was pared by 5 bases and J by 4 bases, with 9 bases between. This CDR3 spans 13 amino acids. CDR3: CASSSSGNQPQHF. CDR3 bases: TGCGCCAGCAGTTCGTCAGGTAATCAGCCCCAGCATTTT.

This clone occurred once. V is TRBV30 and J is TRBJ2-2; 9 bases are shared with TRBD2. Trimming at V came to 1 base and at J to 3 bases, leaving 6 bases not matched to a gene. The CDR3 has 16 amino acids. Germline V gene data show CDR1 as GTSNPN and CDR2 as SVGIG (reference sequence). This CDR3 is CAWSGAGGVDTGELFF. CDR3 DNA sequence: TGTGCCTGGAGTGGTGCGGGAGGGGTGGACACCGGGGAGCTGTTTTTT.

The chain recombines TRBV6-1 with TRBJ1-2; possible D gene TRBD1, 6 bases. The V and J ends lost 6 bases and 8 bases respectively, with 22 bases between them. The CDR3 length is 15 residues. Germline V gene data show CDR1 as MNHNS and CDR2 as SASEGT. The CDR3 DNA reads TGTGCCAGCAGGGACCTCACAGGGACCGGATACGGCTACACCTTC. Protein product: CASRDLTGTGYGYTF.

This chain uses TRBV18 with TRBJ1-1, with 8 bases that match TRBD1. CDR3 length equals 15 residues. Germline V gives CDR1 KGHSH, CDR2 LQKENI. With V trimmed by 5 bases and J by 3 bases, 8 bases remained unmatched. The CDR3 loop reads CASSSQGVGDTEAFF. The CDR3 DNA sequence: TGTGCCAGCTCATCACAGGGGGTTGGTGACACTGAAGCTTTCTTT.

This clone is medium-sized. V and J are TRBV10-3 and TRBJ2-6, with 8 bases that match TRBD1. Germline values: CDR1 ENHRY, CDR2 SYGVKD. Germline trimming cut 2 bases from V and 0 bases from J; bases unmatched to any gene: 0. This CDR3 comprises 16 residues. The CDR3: CAISETGGSGANVLTF. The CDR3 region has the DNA TGTGCCATCAGTGAGACAGGGGGCTCTGGGGCCAACGTCCTGACTTTC.